The rows below give T cell receptor beta chains drawn from one sample of a study of T cell responses to AZD1222 COVID-19 vaccine. The assay was immunoSEQ multiplex PCR, and TCRdb's table has in-frame clones only and misses some. This table has 100,000 to 150,000 clones, about nine tenths appearing once. This sample comprised peripheral blood, obtained on day 0 of AZD1222 vaccination. Receptors originate from an adult in good health. The CDR3 runs from the conserved cysteine through the conserved F or W. D genes are given only for firm matches. Clone size is shown for a subset of rows, as once, few, many or a class of expanded clone.

abundance,v_gene,d_gene,j_gene,CDR3aa,CDR3nt
-,TRBV24-1,-,TRBJ2-2,CATSDFGSPRRAGELFF,TGTGCCACCAGTGATTTTGGGAGTCCCCGCCGCGCCGGGGAGCTGTTTTTT
-,TRBV5-1,TRBD1,TRBJ1-6,CASSGTDITLHF,TGCGCCAGCAGCGGGACAGATATCACCCTCCACTTT
-,TRBV6-5,-,TRBJ1-5,CASSQGINQPQHF,TGTGCCAGCAGCCAGGGTATCAATCAGCCCCAGCATTTT
few,TRBV24-1,TRBD2,TRBJ2-1,CATSDLAGGVNEQFF,TGTGCCACCAGTGATTTAGCGGGGGGAGTGAATGAGCAGTTCTTC
-,TRBV5-6,-,TRBJ2-5,CASSLGQQETQYF,TGTGCCAGCAGCTTGGGACAGCAAGAGACCCAGTACTTC
once,TRBV11-2,-,TRBJ2-7,CASSFVGAEYEQYF,TGTGCCAGCAGCTTCGTTGGGGCGGAGTACGAGCAGTACTTC
-,TRBV27,-,TRBJ1-2,CASSLSTTNYGYTF,TGTGCCAGCAGTTTATCGACCACTAACTATGGCTACACCTTC
-,TRBV19,-,TRBJ1-1,CASRKTGDTEAFF,TGTGCCAGTAGGAAGACGGGAGACACTGAAGCTTTCTTT
-,TRBV2,-,TRBJ1-2,CASILPSGRRGSDYGYTF,TGTGCCAGCATACTCCCCTCGGGACGGCGGGGATCGGACTATGGCTACACCTTC
-,TRBV6-5,-,TRBJ1-5,CASRTGQNNQPQHF,TGTGCCAGCAGGACTGGACAGAACAATCAGCCCCAGCATTTT
-,TRBV28,-,TRBJ1-1,CASTSGQSFEAFF,TGTGCCAGCACCTCAGGGCAAAGTTTTGAAGCTTTCTTT
-,TRBV7-2,-,TRBJ2-5,CASSYRGGETQYF,TGTGCCAGCAGTTACCGAGGGGGAGAGACCCAGTACTTC
-,TRBV19,-,TRBJ2-3,CARYTRQEFSTDTQYF,TGTGCCAGGTATACCAGACAGGAGTTTTCCACAGATACGCAGTATTTT
-,TRBV28,-,TRBJ1-6,CASSGGGYNSPLHF,TGTGCCAGCAGCGGCGGCGGTTATAATTCACCCCTCCACTTT
-,TRBV19,-,TRBJ2-1,CASSAMDSGAYNEQFF,TGTGCCAGTAGCGCCATGGACAGTGGAGCCTACAATGAGCAGTTCTTC
once,TRBV2,TRBD1,TRBJ1-1,CASIGDRGTEAFF,TGTGCCAGCATAGGAGACAGGGGCACTGAAGCTTTCTTT
-,TRBV27,-,TRBJ1-1,CASSFRGPNTEAFF,TGTGCCAGCAGTTTTCGGGGGCCGAACACTGAAGCTTTCTTT
few,TRBV9,TRBD1,TRBJ2-7,CASSAQRTGVYYEQYF,TGTGCCAGCAGCGCGCAACGAACAGGGGTTTACTACGAGCAGTACTTC
-,TRBV7-9,-,TRBJ1-5,CASSLGRVGNQPQHF,TGTGCCAGCAGCTTAGGCAGGGTGGGCAATCAGCCCCAGCATTTT
-,TRBV19,-,TRBJ2-1,CASSTWTPAGTFF,TGTGCCAGTAGTACCTGGACACCTGCTGGGACGTTCTTC
-,TRBV28,-,TRBJ1-4,CASSLGRNEKLFF,TGTGCCAGCAGTTTGGGCAGAAATGAAAAACTGTTTTTT
once,TRBV6-5,-,TRBJ2-5,CASSRIRSGTQYF,TGTGCCAGCAGTAGAATACGCTCCGGGACCCAGTACTTC
-,TRBV2,-,TRBJ2-3,CASRDREVSTDTQYF,TGTGCCAGCAGAGACAGGGAGGTCAGCACAGATACGCAGTATTTT
few,TRBV7-8,-,TRBJ1-1,CASSLARGREREAFF,TGTGCCAGCAGCTTAGCGAGGGGAAGGGAACGCGAAGCTTTCTTT
-,TRBV7-6,-,TRBJ2-7,CASSGGGSSYEQYF,TGTGCCAGCAGCGGAGGGGGGAGCTCCTACGAGCAGTACTTC
-,TRBV28,TRBD1,TRBJ1-1,CASSSTDRGLAAEAFF,TGTGCCAGCAGTTCCACTGACAGGGGACTAGCGGCTGAAGCTTTCTTT
few,TRBV12-3/TRBV12-4,-,TRBJ2-3,CASSLRGSDTQYF,TGTGCCAGCAGCCTAAGAGGATCAGATACGCAGTATTTT
-,TRBV4-2,-,TRBJ1-2,CASTPQRGFVYTF,TGTGCCAGCACCCCACAAAGGGGGTTCGTCTACACCTTC
-,TRBV4-2,TRBD2,TRBJ2-1,CASSQEGSGGGVRFF,TGTGCCAGCAGCCAAGAAGGCTCGGGCGGGGGGGTTCGGTTCTTC